This T cell receptor beta chain was retrieved from a study of early T cells in non-severe SARS-CoV-2 infection. TCRdb recomputed calls from the 5' RACE reads with MiXCR, one row per CDR3 protein. This repertoire shows 50,000 to 60,000 distinct CDR3 sequences, around an eighth found once; its top ten account for about 1.4%. This CDR3 comprises 16 residues. The V gene lost 4 bases and the J gene lost 4 bases, with 17 bases spanning the gap. Germline assignment: CDR1 SNHLY and CDR2 FYNNEI. There are many counts of this clonotype. The chain employs TRBV2 and TRBJ2-1; D is unclear. The clonotype originates from an adult who was a healthcare worker with PCR-confirmed SARS-CoV-2 infection or an uninfected control (not recorded which). Sequencing used whole blood. The CDR3 bases are TGTGCCAGCAGTGGCGCGGACCGACCGACTTACAATGAGCAGTTCTTC. Protein product: CASSGADRPTYNEQFF. The full variable domain, its missing parts supplied by reference TRBV2 and TRBJ2-1, is EPEVTQTPSHQVTQMGQEVILRCVPISNHLYFYWYRQILGQKVEFLVSFYNNEISEKSEIFDDQFSVERPDGSNFTLKIRSTKLEDSAMYFCASSGADRPTYNEQFFGPGTRLTVL.